This is a list of T cell receptor beta chains from one sample in a study of molecular identifiers for immune sequencing clone quantification. TCRdb used MiXCR to reprocess the PCR reads, holding one entry per CDR3 protein. The table shows about 510,000 distinct CDR3 sequences, with about a fifth occurring only once. Sequences were obtained from naive CD8+ T cells from blood, with Jurkat cell RNA spiked in. These receptor sequences come from a human donor in good health. Some libraries in this study had Jurkat cell RNA spiked in. The CDR3 runs from the conserved cysteine through the conserved F or W. Fields, in order: CDR3 DNA, CDR3 protein, V gene, J gene, D gene, clone size. The D gene is left open where the match is weak. Clone size is stated in some rows and not others, as once, few, many or a class when expanded.

TGTGCCAGCAGTGCGGGCGGGAGGGAGCAGTTCTTC	CASSAGGREQFF	TRBV12-3/TRBV12-4	TRBJ2-1	TRBD2	NA
TGCGCCAGCAGCCGGGAAAACCAAGAGACCCAGTACTTC	CASSRENQETQYF	TRBV5-1	TRBJ2-5	NA	many
TGTGCCAGCAGTACAGGGACAGGGGTCACGAACCAAGAGACCCAGTACTTC	CASSTGTGVTNQETQYF	TRBV6-1	TRBJ2-5	TRBD1	many
TGCAGTGCTAGAGATCCCCAGGCGGCTGGGGCCAACGTCCTGACTTTC	CSARDPQAAGANVLTF	TRBV20-1	TRBJ2-6	NA	many
TGCAGTGCCCCCGAGACAGGCAACTATAATTCACCCCTCCACTTT	CSAPETGNYNSPLHF	TRBV20-1	TRBJ1-6	NA	many
TGTGCCAGCAGTTTAGGGTACAATGAGCAGCTCTTC	CASSLGYNEQLF	TRBV12-3/TRBV12-4	TRBJ2-1	NA	NA
TGTGCCAGCAGTCTCATCGGGACAATGAATTCACCCCTCCACTTT	CASSLIGTMNSPLHF	TRBV28	TRBJ1-6	NA	few
TGTGCCAGCAGCCCAGGGACCGGGCTTTCCGAGCAGTACTTC	CASSPGTGLSEQYF	TRBV7-9	TRBJ2-7	NA	many
TGCAGCGTCTTGCTCGGTGAAGCTTTCTTT	CSVLLGEAFF	TRBV29-1	TRBJ1-1	NA	many
TGCAGTGCTAGAGATCTTTGGGGGGCAACTAATGAAAAACTGGTTTTT	CSARDLWGATNEKLVF	TRBV20-1	TRBJ1-4	NA	NA
TGCGCCAGCAGCCAAGCTCAGGGGGGCGAGCAGTACTTC	CASSQAQGGEQYF	TRBV4-3	TRBJ2-7	NA	many
TGTGCCAGCAGCTTGGTGTGGACGACGGGTGGAGCTTTCTTT	CASSLVWTTGGAFF	TRBV5-6	TRBJ1-1	NA	NA
TGTGCCAGCAGCTTTAGTATGGACAGGGCGAACACTGAAGCTTTCTTT	CASSFSMDRANTEAFF	TRBV9	TRBJ1-1	TRBD1	many
TGTGCCAGCAGTTACTCGGAACAGGCCCCCACAGATACGCAGTATTTT	CASSYSEQAPTDTQYF	TRBV6-5	TRBJ2-3	NA	many
TGTGCCACTCGCAGCAGTCATAGCAATCAGCCCCAGCATTTT	CATRSSHSNQPQHF	TRBV19	TRBJ1-5	NA	few
TGCAGTGCAAACGACCGGACAGTAATGAACACTGAAGCTTTCTTT	CSANDRTVMNTEAFF	TRBV20-1	TRBJ1-1	NA	many
TGTGCCAGTAGTATAGGTCTCCTCCACAATGAGCAGTTCTTC	CASSIGLLHNEQFF	TRBV19	TRBJ2-1	NA	few
TGTGCCAGCAGGTTAACTTTCAATCAGCCCCAGCATTTT	CASRLTFNQPQHF	TRBV27	TRBJ1-5	NA	NA
TGTGCCAGCAGCTTGTGGTTCGGGGGCATGGAGACCCAGTACTTC	CASSLWFGGMETQYF	TRBV5-6	TRBJ2-5	NA	many
TGTGCCAGCAGCTTAGTTGGGGGGGGGCCCAATGAGCAGTTCTTC	CASSLVGGGPNEQFF	TRBV7-2	TRBJ2-1	NA	NA
TGCAGTGCTAGAGAGGAGCGGTACGAGCAGTACTTC	CSAREERYEQYF	TRBV20-1	TRBJ2-7	NA	few
TGCGCCAGCAGTGAGTCGAGAGGTAGCGGGGGGGCCCACACCGGGGAGCTGTTTTTT	CASSESRGSGGAHTGELFF	TRBV10-1	TRBJ2-2	TRBD2	NA
TGTGCCACCAGTGGTGGTGGGGCCAACGTCCTGACTTTC	CATSGGGANVLTF	TRBV24-1	TRBJ2-6	NA	NA
TGTGCCAGCTCCTTCACTTTATCTGGGGCCAACGTCCTGACTTTC	CASSFTLSGANVLTF	TRBV18	TRBJ2-6	NA	many
TGCGCCAGCAGCCAAGTCGGCAGGGCTGGCTACAATGAGCAGTTCTTC	CASSQVGRAGYNEQFF	TRBV4-1	TRBJ2-1	NA	few
TGTGCCAGCAGCTTGGGGGACCCAAACATTCAGTACTTC	CASSLGDPNIQYF	TRBV5-8	TRBJ2-4	NA	few
TGTGCCAGCAGCCTCGGGACAGGGGAACCAGATACGCAGTATTTT	CASSLGTGEPDTQYF	TRBV7-9	TRBJ2-3	TRBD1	few
TGTGCCAGCAGCTCCCTTAGTGGAGTGGAGACCCAGTACTTC	CASSSLSGVETQYF	TRBV7-9	TRBJ2-5	NA	NA
TGTGCCAGTAAGGTCAATGAAAAACTGTTTTTT	CASKVNEKLFF	TRBV19	TRBJ1-4	NA	NA
TGTGCCAGCAGCTCCAGTCCGGGACAGGGTATGTCCGATACGCAGTATTTT	CASSSSPGQGMSDTQYF	TRBV13	TRBJ2-3	TRBD1	many
TGTGCCAGCAGCACCGGACTAGCGGGGATCAATGAGCAGTTCTTC	CASSTGLAGINEQFF	TRBV7-8	TRBJ2-1	TRBD2	NA
TGTGCCAGCAGTCCGGCCGGGACAGGGATCGGGGAGCTGTTTTTT	CASSPAGTGIGELFF	TRBV7-9	TRBJ2-2	TRBD1	many
TGCAGTGCTAGCGACCGAATGCACACTGAAGCTTTCTTT	CSASDRMHTEAFF	TRBV20-1	TRBJ1-1	NA	NA
TGTGCCAGCAGTGGGTTCGGGACAGGGGGGCAGACCCAGTACTTC	CASSGFGTGGQTQYF	TRBV12-3/TRBV12-4	TRBJ2-5	TRBD1	few
TGTGCCAGCAGTGAGAGTGTACTAGCGGGGGGGGCAGATACGCAGTATTTT	CASSESVLAGGADTQYF	TRBV2	TRBJ2-3	TRBD2	many
TGTGCCAGCATTAACAACCCTCTAGCGCAGTCGAAGTTCTTC	CASINNPLAQSKFF	TRBV12-3/TRBV12-4	TRBJ2-1	NA	many
TGCAGTGCTAGAAATGGGGACAGTCCAAATCAGCCCCAGCATTTT	CSARNGDSPNQPQHF	TRBV20-1	TRBJ1-5	TRBD1	many
TGTGCCAGCATAGTCCCCCCAAAACAGCCCCAGCATTTT	CASIVPPKQPQHF	TRBV2	TRBJ1-5	NA	many
TGCGCCAGCAGCCAAGATTTGGGGACAGGGACTAACTATGGCTACACCTTC	CASSQDLGTGTNYGYTF	TRBV4-3	TRBJ1-2	TRBD1	many
TGTGCCAGCAGCGGCGGGACAGCTTATAGCAATCAGCCCCAGCATTTT	CASSGGTAYSNQPQHF	TRBV12-3/TRBV12-4	TRBJ1-5	TRBD1	once
TGTGCCAGCAGTTCCCGGGACAGATACACAGATACGCAGTATTTT	CASSSRDRYTDTQYF	TRBV28	TRBJ2-3	TRBD1	many
TGTGCCAGCAGCCGTCCGAACTTTTTTTCTGGGGCCAACGTCCTGACTTTC	CASSRPNFFSGANVLTF	TRBV7-8	TRBJ2-6	NA	many
TGTGCCAGCAGCTTATCCTCTGCGGGAGTGTGGACAGATACGCAGTATTTT	CASSLSSAGVWTDTQYF	TRBV7-9	TRBJ2-3	TRBD2	many
TGTGCCAGCAGCTTGCTAGTAGCGGGAGTCGGGGAGCTGTTTTTT	CASSLLVAGVGELFF	TRBV7-2	TRBJ2-2	TRBD2	few
TGTGCCAGCAGTTGGGTTAGCACAGATACGCAGTATTTT	CASSWVSTDTQYF	TRBV12-3/TRBV12-4	TRBJ2-3	NA	many
TGTGCCAGCAGCCCAGGCCACAGGGAGAACACAGATACGCAGTATTTT	CASSPGHRENTDTQYF	TRBV7-9	TRBJ2-3	NA	many
TGTGCCAGCAGCGAGACAGGGGGCGATCAGCCCCAGCATTTT	CASSETGGDQPQHF	TRBV3-1	TRBJ1-5	TRBD1	NA
TGTGCCGGCAGCTCAGGGGCGGGGACCGGGGAGCTGTTTTTT	CAGSSGAGTGELFF	TRBV6-5	TRBJ2-2	NA	NA
TGTGCCAGCAGTTTAGGTCAGGTGACAGGGAGCAATCAGCCCCAGCATTTT	CASSLGQVTGSNQPQHF	TRBV12-3/TRBV12-4	TRBJ1-5	TRBD1	many
TGTGCCAGCAGCCAAGATTTAGGCGGGAGCGACGGGGAGCTGTTTTTT	CASSQDLGGSDGELFF	TRBV3-1	TRBJ2-2	TRBD2	many
TGTGCCAGCAGCGTCAGCGACGAGCAGTACTTC	CASSVSDEQYF	TRBV6-2/TRBV6-3	TRBJ2-7	NA	many
TGTGCCAGCAGTTTACTGGCGGGGGGATCCCAAGAGACCCAGTACTTC	CASSLLAGGSQETQYF	TRBV12-3/TRBV12-4	TRBJ2-5	TRBD2	NA
TGTGCCAGCCTCCAAGACCAGGGATCGTTCGTTGATACGCAGTATTTT	CASLQDQGSFVDTQYF	TRBV28	TRBJ2-3	NA	NA
TGTGCCAGCAGTTACTCGAACCCCACCGCAGATACGCAGTATTTT	CASSYSNPTADTQYF	TRBV6-2/TRBV6-3	TRBJ2-3	NA	many
TGCGCCAGCAGCTGGGACTGGGAGACCCAGTACTTC	CASSWDWETQYF	TRBV5-1	TRBJ2-5	NA	few
TGTGCTAGTGGTTTGGCCCCCTTGGCGGATGACTATGGCTACACCTTC	CASGLAPLADDYGYTF	TRBV12-5	TRBJ1-2	NA	few
TGTGCCAGCAGTTACCGACGGAGCTCCTACAATGAGCAGTTCTTC	CASSYRRSSYNEQFF	TRBV27	TRBJ2-1	NA	NA
TGCGCCAGCGGCCTCAGACAGGGGGACTTTGAGAATGAGCAGTTCTTC	CASGLRQGDFENEQFF	TRBV5-1	TRBJ2-1	TRBD1	NA